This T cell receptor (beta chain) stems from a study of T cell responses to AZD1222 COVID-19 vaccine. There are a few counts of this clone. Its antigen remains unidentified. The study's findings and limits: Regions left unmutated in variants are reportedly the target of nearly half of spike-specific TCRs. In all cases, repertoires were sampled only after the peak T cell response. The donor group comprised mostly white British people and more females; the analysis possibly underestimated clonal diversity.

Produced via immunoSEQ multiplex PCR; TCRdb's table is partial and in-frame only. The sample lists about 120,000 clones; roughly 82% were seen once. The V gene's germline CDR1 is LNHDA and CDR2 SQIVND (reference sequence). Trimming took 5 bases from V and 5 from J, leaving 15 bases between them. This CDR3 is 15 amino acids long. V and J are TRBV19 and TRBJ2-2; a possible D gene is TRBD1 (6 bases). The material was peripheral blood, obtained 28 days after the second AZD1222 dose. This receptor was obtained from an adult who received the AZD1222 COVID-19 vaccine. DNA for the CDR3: TGTGCCAGTAGTGAACAGGGACGTAGGACCGGGGAGCTGTTTTTT. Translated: CASSEQGRRTGELFF.